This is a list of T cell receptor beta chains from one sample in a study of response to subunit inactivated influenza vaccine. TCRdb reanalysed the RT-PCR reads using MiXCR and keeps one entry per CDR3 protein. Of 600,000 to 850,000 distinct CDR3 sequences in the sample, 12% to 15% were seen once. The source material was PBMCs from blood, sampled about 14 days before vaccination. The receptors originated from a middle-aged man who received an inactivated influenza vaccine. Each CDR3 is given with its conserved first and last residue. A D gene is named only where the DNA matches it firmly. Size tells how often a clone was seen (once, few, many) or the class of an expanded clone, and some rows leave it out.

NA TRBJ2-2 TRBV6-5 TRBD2 CASSYSSGVTGTGELFF TGTGCCAGCAGTTACAGTAGCGGGGTAACAGGCACCGGGGAGCTGTTTTTT
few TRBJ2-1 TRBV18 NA CASSTGERPYNEQFF TGTGCCAGCTCTACCGGGGAGAGACCGTACAATGAGCAGTTCTTC
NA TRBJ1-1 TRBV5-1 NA CASSLAQAGDRAFF TGCGCCAGCAGCTTGGCCCAGGCGGGGGATCGGGCTTTCTTT
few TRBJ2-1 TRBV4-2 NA CASSQPQGGYNEQFF TGTGCCAGCAGCCAACCGCAGGGGGGGTACAATGAGCAGTTCTTC
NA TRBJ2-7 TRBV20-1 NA CSAREKGNRPYEQYF TGCAGTGCTAGAGAGAAAGGGAATCGTCCCTACGAGCAGTACTTC
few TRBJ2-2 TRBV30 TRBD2 CAWIAGAPGELFF TGTGCCTGGATAGCGGGAGCACCCGGGGAGCTGTTTTTT
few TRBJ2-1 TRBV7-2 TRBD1 CASSRDRVWQFF TGTGCCAGCAGTCGGGACAGGGTTTGGCAGTTCTTC
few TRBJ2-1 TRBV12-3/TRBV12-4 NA CASSPQGRGSEQFF TGTGCCAGCAGTCCACAGGGGCGCGGGAGTGAGCAGTTCTTC
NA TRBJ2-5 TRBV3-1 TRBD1 CASSWDSSYQETQYF TGTGCCAGCAGCTGGGACAGCTCGTACCAAGAGACCCAGTACTTC
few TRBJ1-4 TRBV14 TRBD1 CASSRLTGGFEKLFF TGTGCCAGCAGCCGCCTCACAGGGGGTTTTGAAAAACTGTTTTTT
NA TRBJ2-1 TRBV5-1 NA CASSLVADPYNEQFF TGCGCCAGCAGCTTGGTCGCGGATCCCTACAATGAGCAGTTCTTC
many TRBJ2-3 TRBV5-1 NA CASSSPSSKGDTQYF TGCGCCAGCAGCTCCCCCTCAAGCAAGGGAGATACGCAGTATTTT
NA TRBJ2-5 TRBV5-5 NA CASSFGTDHRETQYF TGTGCCAGCAGTTTCGGGACGGACCACCGGGAGACCCAGTACTTC
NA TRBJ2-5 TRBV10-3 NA CAISDPPGPLLF TGTGCCATCAGTGATCCTCCGGGACCCCTACTTTTC
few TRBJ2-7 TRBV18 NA CASSADRHYEQYF TGTGCCAGCTCAGCAGACAGGCACTACGAGCAGTACTTC
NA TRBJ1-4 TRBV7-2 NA CASSLGPGTTNEKLFF TGTGCCAGCAGCTTAGGGCCGGGGACAACTAATGAAAAACTGTTTTTT
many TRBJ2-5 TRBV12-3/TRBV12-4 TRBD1 CASSPGEGAKTQYF TGTGCCAGCAGTCCCGGAGAGGGGGCAAAGACCCAGTACTTC
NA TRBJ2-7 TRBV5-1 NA CASSLSDIEYEQYF TGCGCCAGCAGCTTGTCGGACATAGAATACGAGCAGTACTTC
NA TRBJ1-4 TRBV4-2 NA CASSQEPTVNEKLFF TGTGCCAGCAGCCAAGAGCCCACCGTTAATGAAAAACTGTTTTTT
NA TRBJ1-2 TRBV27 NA CASRGVGGYTF TGTGCCAGCAGGGGGGTGGGAGGCTACACCTTC
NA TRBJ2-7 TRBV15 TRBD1 CATSRDLYLTGLGGGEQYF TGTGCCACCAGCAGAGATCTCTACTTGACAGGGCTAGGAGGCGGGGAGCAGTACTTC
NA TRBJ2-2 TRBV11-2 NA CASSQDRFPTGELFF TGTGCCAGCAGCCAAGACAGGTTTCCCACCGGGGAGCTGTTTTTT
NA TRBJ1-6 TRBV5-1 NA CASSWGNQPGVRPLHF TGCGCCAGCAGCTGGGGGAATCAACCCGGCGTGCGGCCCCTCCACTTT
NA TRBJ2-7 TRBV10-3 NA CAISEASYEQYF TGTGCCATCAGTGAGGCGAGTTACGAGCAGTACTTC
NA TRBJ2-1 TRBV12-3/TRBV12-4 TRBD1 CASSPRTGHVNEQFF TGTGCCAGCAGCCCTCGGACAGGGCATGTCAATGAGCAGTTCTTC
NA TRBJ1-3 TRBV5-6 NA CASSPGLTNSGNTIYF TGTGCCAGCAGCCCCGGACTGACGAACTCTGGAAACACCATATATTTT
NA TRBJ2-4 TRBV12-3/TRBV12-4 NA CASSLGSAKNIQYF TGTGCCAGCAGTTTAGGCAGCGCCAAAAACATTCAGTACTTC
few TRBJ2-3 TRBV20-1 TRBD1 CSGSGGGIGADTQYF TGCAGTGGTTCAGGGGGCGGGATCGGCGCAGATACGCAGTATTTT
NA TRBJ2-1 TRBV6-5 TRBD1 CASSYSGDRSYNEQFF TGTGCCAGCAGTTACTCGGGGGACAGGTCATACAATGAGCAGTTCTTC
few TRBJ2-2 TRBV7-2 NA CASSAGQPSGELFF TGTGCCAGCAGCGCCGGACAGCCGTCCGGTGAGCTGTTTTTT
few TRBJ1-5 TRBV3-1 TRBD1 CASSQLGQQPQHF TGTGCCAGCAGCCAACTGGGACAGCAGCCCCAGCATTTT
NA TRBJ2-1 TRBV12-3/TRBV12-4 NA CASSFLQGLYNEQFF TGTGCCAGCAGTTTCTTACAGGGCCTATACAATGAGCAGTTCTTC
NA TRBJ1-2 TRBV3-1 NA CASSQGPTRYGYTF TGTGCCAGCAGCCAAGGTCCGACTCGCTATGGCTACACCTTC
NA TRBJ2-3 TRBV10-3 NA CAILTTDTQYF TGTGCCATCCTAACCACAGATACGCAGTATTTT
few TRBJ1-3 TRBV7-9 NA CASSLQGTSGNTIYF TGTGCCAGCAGCTTACAGGGGACCTCTGGAAACACCATATATTTT
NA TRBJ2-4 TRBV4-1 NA CASSQEVAALIDIQYF TGCGCCAGCAGCCAAGAGGTGGCAGCCCTCATCGACATTCAGTACTTC
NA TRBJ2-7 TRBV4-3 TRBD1 CASSPNFGTVSYEQYF TGCGCCAGCAGCCCGAACTTCGGGACAGTTTCCTACGAGCAGTACTTC
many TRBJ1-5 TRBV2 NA CASSGGYTSNQPQHF TGTGCCAGCAGTGGTGGCTACACTAGCAATCAGCCCCAGCATTTT
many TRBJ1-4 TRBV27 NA CASSLSTGGAEKLFF TGTGCCAGCAGTTTATCGACAGGAGGGGCTGAAAAACTGTTTTTT
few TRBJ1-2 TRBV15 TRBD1 CATSGVGDSYVSGGYTF TGTGCCACCAGCGGGGTGGGGGACAGCTATGTGAGTGGCGGCTACACCTTC
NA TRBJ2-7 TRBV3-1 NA CASSQDPRGRSYEQYF TGTGCCAGCAGCCAAGATCCCAGGGGTCGATCCTACGAGCAGTACTTC
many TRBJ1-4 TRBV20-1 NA CSASEAATNEKLFF TGCAGTGCTAGTGAGGCTGCAACTAATGAAAAACTGTTTTTT
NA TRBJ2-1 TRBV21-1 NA CASSPGVAGVLEDNEQFF TGTGCCAGCAGCCCCGGGGTAGCGGGAGTGTTGGAAGACAATGAGCAGTTCTTC
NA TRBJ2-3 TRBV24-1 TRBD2 CASSDRGETDTQYF TGTGCCTCCAGTGATCGGGGGGAGACAGATACGCAGTATTTT
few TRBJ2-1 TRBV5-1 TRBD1 CASSVPGQVYNEQFF TGCGCCAGCAGCGTCCCGGGACAGGTTTACAATGAGCAGTTCTTC
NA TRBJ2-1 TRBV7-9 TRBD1 CASSRTGTGFYNEQFF TGTGCCAGCAGCCGCACGGGGACAGGATTCTACAATGAGCAGTTCTTC
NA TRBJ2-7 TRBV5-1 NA CASSLVQPTYEQYF TGCGCCAGCAGCTTGGTACAGCCTACCTACGAGCAGTACTTC
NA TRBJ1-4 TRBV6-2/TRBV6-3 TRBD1 CASSYLWDRTNEKLFF TGTGCCAGCAGTTACCTCTGGGACAGGACAAATGAAAAACTGTTTTTT